These T cell receptor beta chains were read from a single sample in a study of T cell repertoires in cytomegalovirus infection. TCRdb redid the calling of the reads with MiXCR, one entry per CDR3 protein. The table records 90,000 to 120,000 distinct CDR3 sequences, under 25% of them present only once. The sequencing input was CD8+ T cells from PBMCs. These receptors came from a human donor in good health (CMV status not recorded). Some clones in this sample may be carry-over from other donors' samples. Each CDR3 is given with its conserved first and last residue. The D gene is left open where the match is weak.

j_gene: TRBJ2-3
d_gene: NA
v_gene: TRBV9
CDR3aa: CASSSGRGDTQYF

j_gene: TRBJ2-3
d_gene: NA
v_gene: TRBV6-6
CDR3aa: CASSYQDTQYF

j_gene: TRBJ2-6
d_gene: NA
v_gene: TRBV7-1
CDR3aa: CAAHQGANVLTF

j_gene: TRBJ2-1
d_gene: NA
v_gene: TRBV27
CDR3aa: CASSLSSGPVYNEQFF

j_gene: TRBJ2-1
d_gene: TRBD1
v_gene: TRBV29-1
CDR3aa: CSVEDQTGGFLDEQFF

j_gene: TRBJ1-1
d_gene: NA
v_gene: TRBV12-3/TRBV12-4
CDR3aa: CASSSVGAAEAFF

j_gene: TRBJ2-1
d_gene: NA
v_gene: TRBV6-1
CDR3aa: CASSEQHRYNEQFF

j_gene: TRBJ2-1
d_gene: NA
v_gene: TRBV4-2
CDR3aa: CASSQGTDNEQFF

j_gene: TRBJ1-2
d_gene: NA
v_gene: TRBV4-3
CDR3aa: CASSQAVDLRGYTF

j_gene: TRBJ2-7
d_gene: TRBD1
v_gene: TRBV19
CDR3aa: CASSIVRDRPYEQYF

j_gene: TRBJ2-3
d_gene: NA
v_gene: TRBV9
CDR3aa: CASSVEVRSTDTQYF

j_gene: TRBJ1-1
d_gene: NA
v_gene: TRBV7-6
CDR3aa: CVSRRVNTEAFF

j_gene: TRBJ1-2
d_gene: NA
v_gene: TRBV6-6
CDR3aa: CASSYPSAPGYTF

j_gene: TRBJ2-7
d_gene: NA
v_gene: TRBV6-5
CDR3aa: CASSYSEQVSSYEQYF

j_gene: TRBJ2-1
d_gene: TRBD2
v_gene: TRBV20-1
CDR3aa: CSARKLAGGVSYEQFF

j_gene: TRBJ2-1
d_gene: TRBD1
v_gene: TRBV11-2
CDR3aa: CASSSWDRSNEQFF

j_gene: TRBJ1-1
d_gene: TRBD1
v_gene: TRBV2
CDR3aa: CASQTGRTEAFF

j_gene: TRBJ2-7
d_gene: TRBD2
v_gene: TRBV6-5
CDR3aa: CASSYAGGSYEQYF

j_gene: TRBJ2-7
d_gene: NA
v_gene: TRBV29-1
CDR3aa: CSVELQGEQYF

j_gene: TRBJ1-2
d_gene: NA
v_gene: TRBV28
CDR3aa: CASSPAGGYTF

j_gene: TRBJ2-3
d_gene: TRBD2
v_gene: TRBV20-1
CDR3aa: CSARALAGSTDTQYF

j_gene: TRBJ2-1
d_gene: NA
v_gene: TRBV28
CDR3aa: CASSFSDIARNNEQFF

j_gene: TRBJ2-7
d_gene: NA
v_gene: TRBV29-1
CDR3aa: CSGGDGGLSYEQYF

j_gene: TRBJ2-7
d_gene: TRBD1
v_gene: TRBV20-1
CDR3aa: CSASLGDRGLYEQYF

j_gene: TRBJ2-1
d_gene: TRBD2
v_gene: TRBV20-1
CDR3aa: CSASGAGVVDNEQFF

j_gene: TRBJ1-1
d_gene: NA
v_gene: TRBV12-3/TRBV12-4
CDR3aa: CASSSFVFGLNTEAFF

j_gene: TRBJ1-2
d_gene: TRBD1
v_gene: TRBV7-9
CDR3aa: CASSPGTGGDNYGYTF

j_gene: TRBJ2-5
d_gene: TRBD2
v_gene: TRBV30
CDR3aa: CAWSKSDGLAGGLQETQYF

j_gene: TRBJ2-7
d_gene: NA
v_gene: TRBV20-1
CDR3aa: CSARDLMKSYEQYF

j_gene: TRBJ1-2
d_gene: NA
v_gene: TRBV6-2/TRBV6-3
CDR3aa: CASSLTWWQGDGYTF

j_gene: TRBJ1-5
d_gene: TRBD1
v_gene: TRBV19
CDR3aa: CASSIDLGQGNSQPQHF

j_gene: TRBJ2-7
d_gene: NA
v_gene: TRBV14
CDR3aa: CASSQGNGDTRSYEQYF

j_gene: TRBJ2-2
d_gene: TRBD1
v_gene: TRBV24-1
CDR3aa: CATSDPMTGDTGELFF

j_gene: TRBJ1-5
d_gene: NA
v_gene: TRBV20-1
CDR3aa: CSARDRGGNQPQHF

j_gene: TRBJ2-6
d_gene: NA
v_gene: TRBV10-3
CDR3aa: CAISGGPVDGANVLTF

j_gene: TRBJ1-3
d_gene: NA
v_gene: TRBV7-9
CDR3aa: CASSPLTGGNTIYF

j_gene: TRBJ2-2
d_gene: NA
v_gene: TRBV29-1
CDR3aa: CSVEDPKRDGGTGELFF

j_gene: TRBJ1-2
d_gene: NA
v_gene: TRBV9
CDR3aa: CASSVGGDYGYTF

j_gene: TRBJ2-5
d_gene: NA
v_gene: TRBV6-1
CDR3aa: CASSEPQGLRETQYF

j_gene: TRBJ2-1
d_gene: TRBD2
v_gene: TRBV7-6
CDR3aa: CATSKRGGGNEQFF

j_gene: TRBJ2-3
d_gene: NA
v_gene: TRBV7-8
CDR3aa: CASSLAWGARADTQYF

j_gene: TRBJ2-3
d_gene: TRBD1
v_gene: TRBV29-1
CDR3aa: CSVEPRDSSTDTQYF

j_gene: TRBJ2-2
d_gene: NA
v_gene: TRBV25-1
CDR3aa: CASGQGTRELFF

j_gene: TRBJ2-2
d_gene: TRBD2
v_gene: TRBV4-3
CDR3aa: CASSQGSGGYANTGELFF

j_gene: TRBJ1-5
d_gene: NA
v_gene: TRBV6-2/TRBV6-3
CDR3aa: CASSAGGAKSNQPQHF

j_gene: TRBJ2-2
d_gene: NA
v_gene: TRBV6-5
CDR3aa: CASSYPTGTGELFF

j_gene: TRBJ2-3
d_gene: TRBD2
v_gene: TRBV7-8
CDR3aa: CASSLRVAGGTTDTQYF

j_gene: TRBJ2-1
d_gene: NA
v_gene: TRBV30
CDR3aa: CAWSTDRGYNEQFF

j_gene: TRBJ1-2
d_gene: NA
v_gene: TRBV2
CDR3aa: CASSDETGYGYTF

j_gene: TRBJ2-2
d_gene: TRBD1
v_gene: TRBV7-6
CDR3aa: CASSFSGTGGTGELFF

j_gene: TRBJ2-7
d_gene: TRBD2
v_gene: TRBV12-3/TRBV12-4
CDR3aa: CASSSAGVNEQYF

j_gene: TRBJ1-1
d_gene: NA
v_gene: TRBV29-1
CDR3aa: CSVEVEAGTEAFF

j_gene: TRBJ2-2
d_gene: TRBD1
v_gene: TRBV6-2/TRBV6-3
CDR3aa: CASRDKQGIGGTGELFF

j_gene: TRBJ2-7
d_gene: TRBD1
v_gene: TRBV7-2
CDR3aa: CASSPDRGSYEQYF

j_gene: TRBJ2-5
d_gene: TRBD1
v_gene: TRBV28
CDR3aa: CATLTGMGEETQYF

j_gene: TRBJ2-3
d_gene: TRBD2
v_gene: TRBV20-1
CDR3aa: CSARGGTSGMNTDTQYF

j_gene: TRBJ1-4
d_gene: NA
v_gene: TRBV9
CDR3aa: CASSDGSGEKLFF

j_gene: TRBJ1-4
d_gene: TRBD1
v_gene: TRBV9
CDR3aa: CASSPRTGGGGEKLFF